The next 8 T cell receptor beta chains were all read from a single sample in a study of T cells in Graves' hyperthyroidism and ophthalmopathy. From RNA transcripts, TCR beta CDR3 regions were amplified. First-round RT-PCR targeting the TCR CDR3 was performed with the HTBI primer set. TCRdb re-called the multiplex PCR reads with MiXCR, one entry per CDR3 protein. Among under 350,000 distinct CDR3 sequences listed, 12% to 15% were seen once. The specimen sequenced was blood. The receptors were gathered from a woman between 40 and 50 years old with Graves' hyperthyroidism.

This clonotype came up many times. This sequence joins TRBV12-3 or TRBV12-4 and TRBJ2-3, with 9 bases lining up with TRBD2. Unmatched junction bases numbered 6, after V lost 2 bases and J lost 6 bases. The CDR3 sequence is 15 residues long. As DNA, the CDR3 is TGTGCCAGCAGTTTACTAGCGGGACCATTCGATACGCAGTATTTT. Encoded protein: CASSLLAGPFDTQYF.

This clonotype has more than one count but fewer than ten. The chain has TRBV20-1 and TRBJ2-1; unclear D gene. Germline V CDR1 and CDR2: DFQATT, SNEGSKA (reference sequence). With 6 bases removed from V and 4 bases from J, the gap between germline ends came to 16 bases. The CDR3 consists of 14 residues. In DNA, the CDR3 is TGCAGTGCATGGGCTAGGAAGGATTACAATGAGCAGTTCTTC. Its translation: CSAWARKDYNEQFF.

The sample holds a few counts of this clonotype. The V and J genes are TRBV2 and TRBJ1-3; D remains ambiguous. CDR3 length equals 12 residues. V shed 8 bases and J shed 0 bases, with 5 bases lying between them. Germline V gene lookup returns CDR1 SNHLY and CDR2 FYNNEI. The CDR3 is CASHHSGNTIYF. As DNA, the CDR3 is TGTGCCAGCCACCACTCTGGAAACACCATATATTTT.

The table lists this clonotype with many counts. The junction departs from the called germline gene at one end, perhaps through a read error. The V gene is TRBV6-1, the J gene TRBJ1-4; TRBD1 is a possible D gene (6 bases). This CDR3 region has 14 residues. Looked up from germline, CDR1 is MNHNS and CDR2 is SASEGT. The CDR3 region has the DNA TGTGCCAGCGGTGACAGACAGGCAAATGAAAAACTGTTTTTT. Translated, it gives CASGDRQANEKLFF.

This clonotype was seen many times. The CDR3 sequence is CSVTLGGARAEQAFF. The DNA for the CDR3 is TGCAGCGTTACGCTGGGTGGGGCCCGCGCGGAACAAGCTTTCTTT. The gene calls are TRBV29-1 and TRBJ1-1; D might be TRBD1 (5 bases). This CDR3 has 15 amino acids. From germline, CDR1 is SQVTM and CDR2 ANQGSEA. The V end lost 5 bases, the J end lost 9 bases, and 25 bases lay between the germline ends.

The table lists this clonotype with many counts. The chain uses TRBV20-1 and TRBJ2-7; 8 bases agree with TRBD2. The CDR3 loop spans 14 amino acids. Germline V CDR1 and CDR2: DFQATT, SNEGSKA (reference sequence). Trimming at V came to 0 bases and at J to 4 bases, leaving 5 bases not matched to a gene. The CDR3 DNA sequence: TGCAGTGCTAGAGATCGGGAGGGGATTTACGAGCAGTACTTC. Translation: CSARDREGIYEQYF.

This clonotype was recorded at least ten times. This rearrangement joins TRBV20-1 to TRBJ2-1, with a weak D call TRBD2 (6 bases). V was shortened by 5 bases and J by 0 bases, with 8 bases between the two germline ends. The CDR3 is made up of 13 amino acids. CDR1 is DFQATT and CDR2 is SNEGSKA in the germline V gene (reference sequence). This CDR3 reads CSADGSSYNEQFF. CDR3 coding DNA: TGCAGTGCTGACGGGAGCTCCTACAATGAGCAGTTCTTC.

This clonotype has just a few counts. The rearrangement links TRBV24-1 to TRBJ2-1, with 11 bases matching TRBD2. CDR1 and CDR2 from the germline V gene are KGHDR and SFDVKD. Trimming cost V 3 bases and J 8 bases; bases outside gene matches: 11. The CDR3 is made up of 17 amino acids. The CDR3 spells CATSDTLTSGTPHEQFF. In DNA, the CDR3 is TGTGCCACCAGTGATACACTGACTAGCGGGACCCCCCATGAGCAGTTCTTC.